This is a list of T cell receptor beta chains from one sample in a study of T cell responses to AZD1222 COVID-19 vaccine. Sequencing was performed with immunoSEQ multiplex PCR; in TCRdb, only in-frame clones are kept and a portion is missing. The table lists 250,000 to 300,000 clones, 94% of them singletons. The source material was peripheral blood, sampled 28 days after the second AZD1222 dose. These receptors were taken from an adult who received the AZD1222 COVID-19 vaccine. The CDR3 runs from the conserved cysteine through the conserved F or W. A D gene is named only where the DNA matches it firmly. Size is omitted from some rows. Given values are once, few, many or a class for expanded clones.

>-|TRBV5-1|-|TRBJ1-2
TGCGCCAGCAGCTTCCTCACGTCAACAGGGACTCTCAACTATGGCTACACCTTC
CASSFLTSTGTLNYGYTF
>-|TRBV29-1|-|TRBJ2-7
TGCAGCGTTTTGGGGCCAGTTGGCTACGAGCAGTACTTC
CSVLGPVGYEQYF
>-|TRBV27|-|TRBJ2-2
TGTGCCAGCAGACTAACCCAGGCGAACACCGGGGAGCTGTTTTTT
CASRLTQANTGELFF
>-|TRBV28|-|TRBJ2-3
TGTGCCAGCAGCCCCCTCCGGACAGCCATCATCACAGATACGCAGTATTTT
CASSPLRTAIITDTQYF
>-|TRBV7-3|TRBD2|TRBJ2-1
TGTGCCAGCAGCGGGACTAGCGGGGGGTGGGATGAGCAGTTCTTC
CASSGTSGGWDEQFF
>-|TRBV28|-|TRBJ1-2
TGTGCCAGCAGTCCCGAACCCCGACGGAGCTATAGCTACACCTTC
CASSPEPRRSYSYTF
>-|TRBV9|-|TRBJ2-5
TGTGCCAGCAGCGGGGGGGCGTCCCAAGAGACCCAGTACTTC
CASSGGASQETQYF
>-|TRBV19|TRBD1|TRBJ1-2
TGTGCCAGTAGTGAAAGGGGACAGTATGGCTACACCTTC
CASSERGQYGYTF
>-|TRBV6-5|-|TRBJ2-1
TGTGCCAGCAGTCGGGACCACTACAATGAGCAGTTCTTC
CASSRDHYNEQFF
>-|TRBV28|-|TRBJ1-3
TGTGCCAGCACCCAATTTAATTCTGGAAACACCATATATTTT
CASTQFNSGNTIYF
>-|TRBV5-1|-|TRBJ2-5
TGCGCCAGCAGCTTGGATGGGAAAGAGACCCAGTACTTC
CASSLDGKETQYF
>-|TRBV6-5|-|TRBJ1-1
TGTGCCAGCAGTCTCATTGGAAGAACTGAAGCTTTCTTT
CASSLIGRTEAFF
>-|TRBV28|TRBD2|TRBJ2-7
TGTGCCAGCAGTTTAGAGCTAGCGGGAGCCTACGAGCAGTACTTC
CASSLELAGAYEQYF
>-|TRBV7-3|TRBD1|TRBJ2-3
TGTGCCAGCAGCTCTAAGGGACAGGGCGGCACAGATACGCAGTATTTT
CASSSKGQGGTDTQYF
>-|TRBV18|-|TRBJ1-2
TGTGCCAGCTCAGCATTCGGGACGCAAGCTAACTATGGCTACACCTTC
CASSAFGTQANYGYTF
>-|TRBV5-1|-|TRBJ2-1
TGCGCCAGCAGCTTGGCAGCGGAAGGTAATGAGCAGTTCTTC
CASSLAAEGNEQFF
>-|TRBV7-2|TRBD2|TRBJ2-1
TGTGCCAGCAGCTTAGAGGGACTAGGGGCCTACACTGAGCAGTTCTTC
CASSLEGLGAYTEQFF
>-|TRBV6-5|-|TRBJ1-1
TGTGCCAGCAGTCGCAATTGGGGAGGCACTGAAGCTTTCTTT
CASSRNWGGTEAFF
>-|TRBV5-4|-|TRBJ2-1
TGTGCCAGCAGAACCCGGGACACCCTCAATGAGCAGTTCTTC
CASRTRDTLNEQFF
>-|TRBV7-2|-|TRBJ1-5
TGTGCCAGCAGCCGGACGGGCAAGGACAATCAGCCCCAGCATTTT
CASSRTGKDNQPQHF
>-|TRBV2|-|TRBJ1-3
TGTGCCAGCAGCCCCAGGGGCCCCGGTAGCTCTGGAAACACCATATATTTT
CASSPRGPGSSGNTIYF
>-|TRBV7-3|-|TRBJ1-5
TGTGCCAGCAGCCCCTTGGATCAGCCCCAGCATTTT
CASSPLDQPQHF
>once|TRBV6-5|-|TRBJ1-6
TGTGCCAGCAGTTACTCGGCGGGTCACCTCCACTTT
CASSYSAGHLHF
>-|TRBV5-1|TRBD1|TRBJ1-5
TGCGCCAGCAGCCTCCGACAGGGTGATCAGCCCCAGCATTTT
CASSLRQGDQPQHF
>-|TRBV21-1|-|TRBJ2-1
TGTGCCAGCAGCAAAAGGTGTACAGGGGTCGATGAGCAGTTCTTC
CASSKRCTGVDEQFF
>-|TRBV28|-|TRBJ2-7
TGTGCCAGCAGTTTCCACGGACCGGCCGTGAACGAGCAGTACTTC
CASSFHGPAVNEQYF
>-|TRBV10-2|-|TRBJ2-1
TGCGCCAGCGGGGAATACAATGAGCAGTTCTTC
CASGEYNEQFF